This section outlines one TCR beta chain sequence together with its context. This CDR3 has 12 amino acids. The V gene lost 5 bases and the J gene lost 8 bases, with 9 bases spanning the gap. Germline V lookup: CDR1 SGHAT, CDR2 FQNNGV. As defined, naive CD8 cells were CD45RO-negative and positively selected for CCR7, with terminally differentiated effector memory CD45RA+ cells excluded. TCRdb keeps only in-frame clones here, not all; method: immunoSEQ multiplex PCR. The table includes around 2,100,000 clones, about 95% detected once. These data belong to a study of shared clonotypes between healthy human individuals.

This receptor was taken from a man aged 18-30 years in good health. Material for sequencing was naive CD8+ T cells sorted from blood. The chain has TRBV11-2 and TRBJ2-2, with D unresolved. The DNA of the CDR3 is TGTGCCAGCAGCCCCTTCGTGGGGGAGCTGTTTTTT. It codes for CASSPFVGELFF.